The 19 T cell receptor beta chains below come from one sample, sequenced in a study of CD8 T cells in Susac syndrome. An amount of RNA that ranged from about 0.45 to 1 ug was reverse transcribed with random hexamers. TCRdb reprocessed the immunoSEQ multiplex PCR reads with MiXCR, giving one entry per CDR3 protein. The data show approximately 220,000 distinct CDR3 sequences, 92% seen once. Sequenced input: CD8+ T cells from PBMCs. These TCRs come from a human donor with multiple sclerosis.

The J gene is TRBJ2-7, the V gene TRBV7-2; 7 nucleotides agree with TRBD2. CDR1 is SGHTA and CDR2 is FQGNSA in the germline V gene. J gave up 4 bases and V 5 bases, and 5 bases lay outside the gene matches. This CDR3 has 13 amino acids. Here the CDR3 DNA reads TGTGCCAGCAGCCGCGGGCGGGGGTACGAGCAGTACTTC. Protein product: CASSRGRGYEQYF.

CDR3: CASSQAPLAGNSGANVLTF. In nucleotides, the CDR3 is TGCGCCAGCAGCCAGGCTCCCCTAGCGGGGAACTCTGGGGCCAACGTCCTGACTTTC. The gene calls are TRBV4-3 and TRBJ2-6; TRBD2 matches 9 bases. Germline CDR1 and CDR2: LGHNA and YSLEER. This CDR3 comprises 19 residues. V shed 3 bases, J shed 0 bases, and the junction held 9 bases outside the gene matches.

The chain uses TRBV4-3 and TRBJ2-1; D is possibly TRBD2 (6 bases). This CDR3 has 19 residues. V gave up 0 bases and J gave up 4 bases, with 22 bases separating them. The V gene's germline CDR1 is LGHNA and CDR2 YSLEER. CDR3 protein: CASSQEWVADLPSYNEQFF. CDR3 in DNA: TGCGCCAGCAGCCAAGAATGGGTAGCGGACCTTCCATCGTACAATGAGCAGTTCTTC.

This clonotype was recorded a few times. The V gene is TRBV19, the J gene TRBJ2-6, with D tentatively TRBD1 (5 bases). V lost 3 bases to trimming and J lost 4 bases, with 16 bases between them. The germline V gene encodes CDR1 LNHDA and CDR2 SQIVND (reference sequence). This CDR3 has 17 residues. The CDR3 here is CASSIAVPWGGANVLTF. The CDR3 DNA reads TGTGCCAGTAGTATCGCAGTACCTTGGGGCGGGGCCAACGTCCTGACTTTC.

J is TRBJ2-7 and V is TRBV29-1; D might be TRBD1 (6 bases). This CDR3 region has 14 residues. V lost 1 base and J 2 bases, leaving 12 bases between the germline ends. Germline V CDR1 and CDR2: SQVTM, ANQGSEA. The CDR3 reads CSVEVGTSTYEQYF. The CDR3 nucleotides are TGCAGCGTTGAAGTTGGGACAAGCACCTACGAGCAGTACTTC.

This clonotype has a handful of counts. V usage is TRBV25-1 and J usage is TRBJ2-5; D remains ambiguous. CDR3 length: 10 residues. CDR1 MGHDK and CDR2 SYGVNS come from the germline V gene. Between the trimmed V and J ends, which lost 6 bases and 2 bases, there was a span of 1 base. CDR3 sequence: CASRQETQYF. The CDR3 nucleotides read TGTGCCAGCAGACAAGAGACCCAGTACTTC. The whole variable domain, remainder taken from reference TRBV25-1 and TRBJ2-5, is EADIYQTPRYLVIGTGKKITLECSQTMGHDKMYWYQQDPGMELHLIHYSYGVNSTEKGDLSSESTVSRIRTEHFPLTLESARPSHTSQYLCASRQETQYFGPGTRLLVL.

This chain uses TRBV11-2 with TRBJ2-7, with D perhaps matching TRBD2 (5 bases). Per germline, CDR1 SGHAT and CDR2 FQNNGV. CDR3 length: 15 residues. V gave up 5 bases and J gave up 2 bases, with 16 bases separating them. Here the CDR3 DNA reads TGTGCCAGCAGCGTAACCGGGGTGGCGACCTACGAGCAGTACTTC. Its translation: CASSVTGVATYEQYF.

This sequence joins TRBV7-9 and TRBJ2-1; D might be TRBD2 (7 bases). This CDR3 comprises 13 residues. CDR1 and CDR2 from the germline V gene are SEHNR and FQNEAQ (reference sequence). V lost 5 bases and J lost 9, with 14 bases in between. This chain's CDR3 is CASSLPGGAEQFF. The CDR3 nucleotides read TGTGCCAGCAGCCTTCCGGGGGGCGCTGAGCAGTTCTTC. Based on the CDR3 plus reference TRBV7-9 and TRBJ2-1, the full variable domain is DTGVSQNPRHKITKRGQNVTFRCDPISEHNRLYWYRQTLGQGPEFLTYFQNEAQLEKSRLLSDRFSAERPKGSFSTLEIQRTEQGDSAMYLCASSLPGGAEQFFGPGTRLTVL.

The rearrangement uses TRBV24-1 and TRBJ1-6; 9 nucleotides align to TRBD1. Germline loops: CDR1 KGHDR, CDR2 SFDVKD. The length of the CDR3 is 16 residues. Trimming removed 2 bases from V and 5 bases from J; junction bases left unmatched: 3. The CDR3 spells CATSDSGTGNNSPLHF. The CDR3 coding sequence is TGTGCCACCAGTGATTCCGGGACAGGGAATAATTCACCCCTCCACTTT.

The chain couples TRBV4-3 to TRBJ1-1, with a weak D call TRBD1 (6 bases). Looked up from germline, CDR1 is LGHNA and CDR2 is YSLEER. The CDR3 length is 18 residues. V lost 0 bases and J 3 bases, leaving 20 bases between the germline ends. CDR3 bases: TGCGCCAGCAGCCAAGATCCCGGAGGGGGGCTAACGGACACTGAAGCTTTCTTT. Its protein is CASSQDPGGGLTDTEAFF.

The CDR3 region is CASGTSGGPSSYEQYF. The CDR3 region has the DNA TGTGCCAGCGGGACTAGCGGGGGGCCCAGCTCCTACGAGCAGTACTTC. This rearrangement joins TRBV2 to TRBJ2-7, with 15 bases fitting TRBD2. CDR1 is SNHLY, CDR2 FYNNEI, per germline. After removal of 8 bases from V and 0 bases from J, the junction contained 5 bases not matched to a gene. The CDR3 is made up of 16 amino acids.

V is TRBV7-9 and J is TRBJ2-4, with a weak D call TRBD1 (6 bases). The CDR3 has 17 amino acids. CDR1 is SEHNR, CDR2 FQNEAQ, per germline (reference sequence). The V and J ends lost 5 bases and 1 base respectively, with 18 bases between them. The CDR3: CASSRSKQGLAKNIQYF. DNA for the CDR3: TGTGCCAGCAGCCGTTCGAAACAGGGCCTCGCCAAAAACATTCAGTACTTC. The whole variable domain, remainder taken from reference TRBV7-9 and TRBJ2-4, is DTGVSQNPRHKITKRGQNVTFRCDPISEHNRLYWYRQTLGQGPEFLTYFQNEAQLEKSRLLSDRFSAERPKGSFSTLEIQRTEQGDSAMYLCASSRSKQGLAKNIQYFGAGTRLSVL.

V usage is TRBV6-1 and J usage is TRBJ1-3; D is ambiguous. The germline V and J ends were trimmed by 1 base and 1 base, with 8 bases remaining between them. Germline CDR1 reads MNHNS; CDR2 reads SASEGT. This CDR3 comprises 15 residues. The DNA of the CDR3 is TGTGCCAGCAGTGAAGAGCCTGGGTCTGGAAACACCATATATTTT. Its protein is CASSEEPGSGNTIYF.

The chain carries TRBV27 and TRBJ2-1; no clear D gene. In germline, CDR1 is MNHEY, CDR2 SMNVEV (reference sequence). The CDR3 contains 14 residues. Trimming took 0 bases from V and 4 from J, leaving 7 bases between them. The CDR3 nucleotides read TGTGCCAGCAGTTTATCGGCACCATACAATGAGCAGTTCTTC. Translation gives CASSLSAPYNEQFF.

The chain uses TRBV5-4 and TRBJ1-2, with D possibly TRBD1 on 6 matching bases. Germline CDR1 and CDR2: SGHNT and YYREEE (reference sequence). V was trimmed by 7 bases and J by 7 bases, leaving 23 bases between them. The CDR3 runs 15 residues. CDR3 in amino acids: CASGNREILRGGYTF. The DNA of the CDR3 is TGTGCCAGCGGGAACAGGGAAATATTGCGAGGTGGCTACACCTTC.

CDR3 in DNA: TGTGCCAGCAGTCCCCTCGCCGTGGTGAACACTGAAGCTTTCTTT. Protein sequence: CASSPLAVVNTEAFF. The chain links TRBV27 to TRBJ1-1; D gene unclear. V was pared by 5 bases and J by 0 bases, with 13 bases between. This CDR3 region has 15 residues. Germline V gene sequence: CDR1 MNHEY, CDR2 SMNVEV (reference sequence).

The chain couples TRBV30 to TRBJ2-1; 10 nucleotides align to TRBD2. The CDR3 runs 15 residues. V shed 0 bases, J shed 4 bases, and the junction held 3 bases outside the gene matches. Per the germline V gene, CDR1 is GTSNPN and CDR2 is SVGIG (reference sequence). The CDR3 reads CAWSVALAGYNEQFF. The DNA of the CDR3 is TGTGCCTGGAGTGTAGCACTAGCGGGGTACAATGAGCAGTTCTTC.

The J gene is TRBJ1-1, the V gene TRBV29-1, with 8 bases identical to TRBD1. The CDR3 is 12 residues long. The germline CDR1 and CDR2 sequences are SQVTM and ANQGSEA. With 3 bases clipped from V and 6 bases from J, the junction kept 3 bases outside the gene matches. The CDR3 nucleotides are TGCAGCGTTGATGGACAGGGAGCTGAAGCTTTCTTT. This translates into CSVDGQGAEAFF.

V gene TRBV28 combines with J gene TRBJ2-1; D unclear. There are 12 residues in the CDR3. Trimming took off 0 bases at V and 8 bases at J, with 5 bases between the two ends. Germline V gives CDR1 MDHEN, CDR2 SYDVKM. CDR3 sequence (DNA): TGTGCCAGCAGTTTATGGGGCGATGAGCAGTTCTTC. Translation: CASSLWGDEQFF.